Below, one T cell receptor (beta chain) is given with its context. Produced via immunoSEQ multiplex PCR; TCRdb's table is partial and in-frame only. The repertoire has more than 95,000 clones, 85% to 90% of them found once; the top ten carry around 6.3%. These data come from a study of blood T cell repertoires in COVID-19. The germline gives CDR1 SQVTM, CDR2 ANQGSEA. This CDR3 region has 13 residues. V dropped 5 bases and J dropped 9; count of bases not matched to a gene: 10. The receptor was isolated from a man of 80 years or more with active or convalescent COVID-19. The chain links TRBV29-1 to TRBJ2-3; 8 bases match TRBD1. Sequencing was done on a sample of peripheral blood. The CDR3 DNA is TGCAGCGTTACAGGGGGGAGCACAGCCACGCAGTATTTT. Protein product: CSVTGGSTATQYF.